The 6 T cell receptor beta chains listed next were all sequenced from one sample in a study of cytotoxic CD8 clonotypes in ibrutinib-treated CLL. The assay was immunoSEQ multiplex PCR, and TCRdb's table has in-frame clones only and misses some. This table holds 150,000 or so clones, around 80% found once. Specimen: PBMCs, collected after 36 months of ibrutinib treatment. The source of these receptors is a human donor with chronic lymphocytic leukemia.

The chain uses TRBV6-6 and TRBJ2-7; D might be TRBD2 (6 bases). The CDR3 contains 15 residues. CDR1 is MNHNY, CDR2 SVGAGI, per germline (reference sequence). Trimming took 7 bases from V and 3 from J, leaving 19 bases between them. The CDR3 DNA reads TGTGCCAGCACCCCAAGGCGGGGCAACTACTACGAGCAGTACTTC. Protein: CASTPRRGNYYEQYF.

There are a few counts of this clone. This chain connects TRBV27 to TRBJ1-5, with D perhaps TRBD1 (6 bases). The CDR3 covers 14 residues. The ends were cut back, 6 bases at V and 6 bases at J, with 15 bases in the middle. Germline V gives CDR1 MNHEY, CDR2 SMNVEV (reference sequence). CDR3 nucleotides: TGTGCCAGCAGACGGACCGGGACATTTCAGCCCCAGCATTTT. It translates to CASRRTGTFQPQHF.

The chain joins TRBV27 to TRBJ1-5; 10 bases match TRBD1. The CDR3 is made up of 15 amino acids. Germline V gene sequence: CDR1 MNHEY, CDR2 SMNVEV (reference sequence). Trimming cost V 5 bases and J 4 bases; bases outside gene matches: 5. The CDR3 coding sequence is TGTGCCAGCAGTGATTGGACAGGGGGAAATCAGCCCCAGCATTTT. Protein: CASSDWTGGNQPQHF.

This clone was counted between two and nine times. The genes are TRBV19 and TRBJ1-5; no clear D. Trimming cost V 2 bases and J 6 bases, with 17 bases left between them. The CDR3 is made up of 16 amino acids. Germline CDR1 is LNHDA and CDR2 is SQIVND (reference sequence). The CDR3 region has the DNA TGTGCCAGTAGTATAAGCGGCCCAGGCAGAGGTCAGCCCCAGCATTTT. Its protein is CASSISGPGRGQPQHF.

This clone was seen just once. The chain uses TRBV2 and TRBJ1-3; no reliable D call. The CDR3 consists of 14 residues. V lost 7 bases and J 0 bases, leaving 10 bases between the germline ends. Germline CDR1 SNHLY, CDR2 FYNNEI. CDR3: CASTLLRSGNTIYF. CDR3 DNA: TGTGCCAGCACCCTCTTGCGCTCTGGAAACACCATATATTTT.

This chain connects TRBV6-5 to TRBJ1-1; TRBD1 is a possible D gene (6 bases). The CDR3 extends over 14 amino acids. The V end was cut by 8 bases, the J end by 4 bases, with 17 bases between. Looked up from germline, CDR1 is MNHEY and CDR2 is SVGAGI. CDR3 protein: CASAAQGWGTEAFF. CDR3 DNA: TGTGCCAGCGCAGCACAGGGTTGGGGCACTGAAGCTTTCTTT.